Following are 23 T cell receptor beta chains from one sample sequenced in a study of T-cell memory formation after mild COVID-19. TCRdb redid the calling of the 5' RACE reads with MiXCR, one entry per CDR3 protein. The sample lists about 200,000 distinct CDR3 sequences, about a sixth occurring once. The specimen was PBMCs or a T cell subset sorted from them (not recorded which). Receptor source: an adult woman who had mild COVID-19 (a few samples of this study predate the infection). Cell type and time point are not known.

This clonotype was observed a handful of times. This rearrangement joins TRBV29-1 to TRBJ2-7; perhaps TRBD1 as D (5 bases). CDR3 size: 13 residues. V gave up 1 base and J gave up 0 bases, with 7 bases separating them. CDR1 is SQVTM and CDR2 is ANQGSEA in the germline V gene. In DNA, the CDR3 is TGCAGCGTTGAAGGGACATACTCCTACGAGCAGTACTTC. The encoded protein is CSVEGTYSYEQYF.

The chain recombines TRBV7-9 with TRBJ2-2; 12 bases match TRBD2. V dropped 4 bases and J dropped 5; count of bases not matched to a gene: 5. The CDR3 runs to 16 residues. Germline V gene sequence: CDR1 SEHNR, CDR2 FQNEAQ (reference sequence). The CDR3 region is CASSSGLAGRTGELFF. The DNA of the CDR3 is TGTGCCAGCAGCTCGGGACTAGCGGGTCGGACCGGGGAGCTGTTTTTT.

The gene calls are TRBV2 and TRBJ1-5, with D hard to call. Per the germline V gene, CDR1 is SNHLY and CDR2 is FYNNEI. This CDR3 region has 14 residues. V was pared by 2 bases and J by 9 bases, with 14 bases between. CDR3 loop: CASSEQHLDLPQHF. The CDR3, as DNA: TGTGCCAGCAGTGAACAACACCTTGATCTGCCCCAGCATTTT.

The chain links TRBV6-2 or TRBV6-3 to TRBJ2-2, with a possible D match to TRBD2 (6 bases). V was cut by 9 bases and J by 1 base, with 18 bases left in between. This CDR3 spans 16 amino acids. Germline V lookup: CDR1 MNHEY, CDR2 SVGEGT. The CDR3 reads CASSRSGSGNTGELFF. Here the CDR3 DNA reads TGTGCCAGTAGCCGGAGTGGTAGCGGGAACACCGGGGAGCTGTTTTTT.

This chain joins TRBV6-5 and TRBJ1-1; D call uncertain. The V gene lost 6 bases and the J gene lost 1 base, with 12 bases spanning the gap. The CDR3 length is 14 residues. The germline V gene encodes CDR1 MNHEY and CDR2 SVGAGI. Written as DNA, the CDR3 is TGTGCCAGCAGGCCTCCCGGGCCGAACACTGAAGCTTTCTTT. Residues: CASRPPGPNTEAFF.

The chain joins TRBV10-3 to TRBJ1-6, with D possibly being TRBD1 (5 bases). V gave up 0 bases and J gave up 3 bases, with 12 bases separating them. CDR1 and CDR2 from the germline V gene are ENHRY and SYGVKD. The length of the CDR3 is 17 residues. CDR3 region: CAISESGGNVYNSPLHF. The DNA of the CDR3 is TGTGCCATCAGTGAGTCGGGGGGGAATGTCTATAATTCACCCCTCCACTTT.

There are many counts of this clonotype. The CDR3 DNA reads as TGTGCCAGCAGTTTAGCGGGGACAGGGGGGACTGAAGCTTTCTTT. Its protein product is CASSLAGTGGTEAFF. The chain has TRBV5-5 and TRBJ1-1; 11 positions agree with TRBD1. The CDR3 is made up of 15 amino acids. V lost 5 bases and J lost 5; bases outside the gene matches: 8. From germline, CDR1 is SGHKS and CDR2 YYEKEE (reference sequence). The full variable domain, rest sourced from reference TRBV5-5 and TRBJ1-1, is DAGVTQSPTHLIKTRGQQVTLRCSPISGHKSVSWYQQVLGQGPQFIFQYYEKEERGRGNFPDRFSARQFPNYSSELNVNALLLGDSALYLCASSLAGTGGTEAFFGQGTRLTVV.

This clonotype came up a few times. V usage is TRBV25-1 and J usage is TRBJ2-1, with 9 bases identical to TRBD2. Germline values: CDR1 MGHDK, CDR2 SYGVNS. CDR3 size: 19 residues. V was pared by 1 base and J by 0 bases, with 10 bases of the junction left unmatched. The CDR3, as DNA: TGTGCCAGCAGTGAATCCCGGCTAGCGGGAAGCCGCTCCTACAATGAGCAGTTCTTC. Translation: CASSESRLAGSRSYNEQFF.

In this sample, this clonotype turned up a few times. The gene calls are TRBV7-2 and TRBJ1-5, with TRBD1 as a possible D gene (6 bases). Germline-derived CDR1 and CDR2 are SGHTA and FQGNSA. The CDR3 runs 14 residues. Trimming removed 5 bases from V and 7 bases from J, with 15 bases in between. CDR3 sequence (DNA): TGTGCCAGCAGCCCTCCAAGGGACAACCAGCCCCAGCATTTT. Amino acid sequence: CASSPPRDNQPQHF. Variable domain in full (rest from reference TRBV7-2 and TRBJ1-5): GAGVSQSPSNKVTEKGKDVELRCDPISGHTALYWYRQSLGQGLEFLIYFQGNSAPDKSGLPSDRFSAERTGGSVSTLTIQRTQQEDSAVYLCASSPPRDNQPQHFGDGTRLSIL.

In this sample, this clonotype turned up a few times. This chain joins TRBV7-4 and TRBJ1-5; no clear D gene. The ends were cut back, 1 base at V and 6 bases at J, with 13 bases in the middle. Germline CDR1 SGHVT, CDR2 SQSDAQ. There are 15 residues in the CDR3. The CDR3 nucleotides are TGTGCCAGCAGCTTAGTCCTGGAGGGTAGTCAGCCCCAGCATTTT. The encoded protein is CASSLVLEGSQPQHF.

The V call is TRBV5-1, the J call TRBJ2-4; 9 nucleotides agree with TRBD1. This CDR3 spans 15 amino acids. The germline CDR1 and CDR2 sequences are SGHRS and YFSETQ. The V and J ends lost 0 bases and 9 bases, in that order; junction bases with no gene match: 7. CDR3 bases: TGCGCCAGCAGCTTGGAAACAGGGGGCCGAGGCATTCAGTACTTC. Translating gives CASSLETGGRGIQYF.

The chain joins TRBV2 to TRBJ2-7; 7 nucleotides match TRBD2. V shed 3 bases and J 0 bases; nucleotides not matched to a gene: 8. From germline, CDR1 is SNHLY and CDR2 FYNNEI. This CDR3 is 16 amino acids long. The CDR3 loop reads CASSDRTSAFSYEQYF. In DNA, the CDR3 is TGTGCCAGCAGTGACCGAACTAGCGCCTTCTCCTACGAGCAGTACTTC.

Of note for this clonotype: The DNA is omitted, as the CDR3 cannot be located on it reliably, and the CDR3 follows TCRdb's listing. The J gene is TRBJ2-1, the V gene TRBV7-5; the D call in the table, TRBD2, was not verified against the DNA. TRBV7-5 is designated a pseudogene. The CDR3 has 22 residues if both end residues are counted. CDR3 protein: CISVSEAPGTSGKKEPYNEQFF.

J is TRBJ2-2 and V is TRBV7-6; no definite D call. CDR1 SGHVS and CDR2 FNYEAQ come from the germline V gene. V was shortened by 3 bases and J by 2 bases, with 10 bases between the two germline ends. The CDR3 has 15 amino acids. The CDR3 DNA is TGTGCCAGCAGCTTGAGCCGAGCCAACACCGGGGAGCTGTTTTTT. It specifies CASSLSRANTGELFF.

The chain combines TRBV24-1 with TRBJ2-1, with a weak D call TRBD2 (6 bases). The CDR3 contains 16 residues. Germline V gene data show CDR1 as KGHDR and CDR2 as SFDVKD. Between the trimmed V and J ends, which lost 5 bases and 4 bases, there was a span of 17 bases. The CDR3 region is CATSGLGGTSYNEQFF. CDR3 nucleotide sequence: TGTGCCACCAGTGGGCTCGGCGGGACTTCATACAATGAGCAGTTCTTC.

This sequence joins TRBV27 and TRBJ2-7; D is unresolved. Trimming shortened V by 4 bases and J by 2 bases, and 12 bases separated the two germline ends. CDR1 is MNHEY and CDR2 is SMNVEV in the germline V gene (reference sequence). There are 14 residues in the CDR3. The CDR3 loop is CASSSGLRTYEQYF. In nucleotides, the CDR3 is TGTGCCAGCAGTTCAGGTTTGAGGACCTACGAGCAGTACTTC.

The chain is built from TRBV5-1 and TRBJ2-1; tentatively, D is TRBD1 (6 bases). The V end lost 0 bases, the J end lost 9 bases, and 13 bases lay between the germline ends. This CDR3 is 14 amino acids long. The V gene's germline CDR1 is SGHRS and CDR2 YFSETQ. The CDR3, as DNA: TGCGCCAGCAGCTTGGACAGGGAGCAGGGTGAGCAGTTCTTC. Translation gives CASSLDREQGEQFF.

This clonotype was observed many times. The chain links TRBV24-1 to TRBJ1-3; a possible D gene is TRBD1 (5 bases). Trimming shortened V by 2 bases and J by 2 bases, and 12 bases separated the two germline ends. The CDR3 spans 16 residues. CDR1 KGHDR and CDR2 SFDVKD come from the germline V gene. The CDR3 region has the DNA TGTGCCACCAGTGATTCAAGGGGAGGCCCTGGAAACACCATATATTTT. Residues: CATSDSRGGPGNTIYF.

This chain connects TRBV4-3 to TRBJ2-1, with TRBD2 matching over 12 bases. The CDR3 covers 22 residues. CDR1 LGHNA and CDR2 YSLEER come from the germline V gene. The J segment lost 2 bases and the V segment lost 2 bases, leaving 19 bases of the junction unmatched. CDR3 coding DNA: TGCGCCAGCAGCCAAAGCCCCTTAAGGGGACTAGCGGGCACCCTTGCCTACAATGAGCAGTTCTTC. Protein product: CASSQSPLRGLAGTLAYNEQFF.

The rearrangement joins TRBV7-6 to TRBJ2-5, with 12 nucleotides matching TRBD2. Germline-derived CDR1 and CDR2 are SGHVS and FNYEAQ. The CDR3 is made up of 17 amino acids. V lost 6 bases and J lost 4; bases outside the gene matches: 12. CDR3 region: CASSVSSSGGAPETQYF. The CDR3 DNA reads TGTGCCAGCAGTGTTAGCTCTAGCGGGGGGGCCCCAGAGACCCAGTACTTC.

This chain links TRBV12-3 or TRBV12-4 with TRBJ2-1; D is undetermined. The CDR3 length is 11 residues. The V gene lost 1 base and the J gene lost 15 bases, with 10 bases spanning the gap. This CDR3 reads CASSLVGWLFF. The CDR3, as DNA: TGTGCCAGCAGTTTAGTAGGTTGGCTGTTCTTC.

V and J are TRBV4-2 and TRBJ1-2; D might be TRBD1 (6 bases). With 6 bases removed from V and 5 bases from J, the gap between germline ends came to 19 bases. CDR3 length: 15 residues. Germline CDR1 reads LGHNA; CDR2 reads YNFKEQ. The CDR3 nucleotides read TGTGCCAGCAGACAGGAGCAGGGGCGCCAATATGGCTACACCTTC. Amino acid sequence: CASRQEQGRQYGYTF.

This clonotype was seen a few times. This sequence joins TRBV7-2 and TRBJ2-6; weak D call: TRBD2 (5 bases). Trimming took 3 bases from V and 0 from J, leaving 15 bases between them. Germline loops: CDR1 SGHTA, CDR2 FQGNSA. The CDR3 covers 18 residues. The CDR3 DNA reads TGTGCCAGCAGCTTGTTGCCAGGACTGAGCTCTGGGGCCAACGTCCTGACTTTC. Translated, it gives CASSLLPGLSSGANVLTF.